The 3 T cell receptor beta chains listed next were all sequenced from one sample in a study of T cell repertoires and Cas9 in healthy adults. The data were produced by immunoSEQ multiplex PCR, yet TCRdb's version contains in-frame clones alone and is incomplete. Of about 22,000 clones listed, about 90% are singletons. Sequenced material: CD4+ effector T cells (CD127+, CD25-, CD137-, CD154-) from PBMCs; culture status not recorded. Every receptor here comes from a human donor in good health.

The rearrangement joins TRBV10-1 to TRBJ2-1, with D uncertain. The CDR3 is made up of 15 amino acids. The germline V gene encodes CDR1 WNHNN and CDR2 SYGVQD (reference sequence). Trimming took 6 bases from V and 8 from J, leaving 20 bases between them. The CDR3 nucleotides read TGCGCCAGCAGCCTCAAGGGTGGAGCCCCACATGAGCAGTTCTTC. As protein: CASSLKGGAPHEQFF.

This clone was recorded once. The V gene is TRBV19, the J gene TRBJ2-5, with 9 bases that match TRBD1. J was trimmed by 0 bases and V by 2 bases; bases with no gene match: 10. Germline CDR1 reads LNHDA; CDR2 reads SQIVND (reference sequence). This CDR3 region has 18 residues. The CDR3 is CASSILLGTGKYQETQYF. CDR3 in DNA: TGTGCCAGTAGTATACTCCTCGGGACAGGGAAGTACCAAGAGACCCAGTACTTC.

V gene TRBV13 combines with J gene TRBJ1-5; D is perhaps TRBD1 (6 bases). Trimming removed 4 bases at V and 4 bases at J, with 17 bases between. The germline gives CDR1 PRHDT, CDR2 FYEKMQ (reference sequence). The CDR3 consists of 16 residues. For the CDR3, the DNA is TGTGCCAGCAGCTCACCTGGGGGGCCCCCGAATCAGCCCCAGCATTTT. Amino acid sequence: CASSSPGGPPNQPQHF.